The clone carrying this T cell receptor gamma chain is labeled as hyperexpanded. Its antigen is currently unknown. The source of the sample is a study of gammadelta T cells in human blood. General study results and limits: Polyclonal expansion of innate γδ T cells after birth appeared microbially driven.

Germline trimming cut 4 bases from V and 4 bases from J; bases unmatched to any gene: 1. The CDR3 is 15 residues long. Germline V CDR1 and CDR2: GITISATS, ISYDGTV (reference sequence). TCRdb re-called the RT-PCR reads with CATT. This table holds about 240 gamma-chain clones, around 5% found once. Sample: Vgamma9Vdelta2 gamma-delta T cells from infant blood. The genes are TRGV9 and TRGJP. The receptor's source is a human donor. CDR3 coding DNA: TGTGCCTTGTGGGACCAAGAGTTGGGCAAAAAAATCAAGGTATTT. Protein product: CALWDQELGKKIKVF.